Following are 22 T cell receptor beta chains from one sample sequenced in a study of cytomegalovirus exposure and HLA in healthy donors. Primers included in the PCR were 60 Vbeta and 13 Jbeta primers. Sequencing was performed with immunoSEQ multiplex PCR; in TCRdb, only in-frame clones are kept and a portion is missing. The sample lists approximately 110,000 clones, roughly 70% occurring once. Source material: PBMCs. These receptors came from a woman aged 30 to 39 in good health and CMV-seronegative.

This clone was detected only a few times. V usage is TRBV5-8 and J usage is TRBJ1-2; D gene ambiguous. This CDR3 comprises 14 residues. Deletions cut 1 base from V and 4 bases from J, with 11 bases between. CDR1 is SGHTS and CDR2 is YDEGEE in the germline V gene. CDR3 sequence reads: CASSLSYGLYGYTF. The CDR3 coding sequence is TGTGCCAGCAGCTTGAGTTACGGACTCTATGGCTACACCTTC.

This chain joins TRBV30 and TRBJ1-2, with D perhaps matching TRBD1 (5 bases). There are 13 residues in the CDR3. V was shortened by 4 bases and J by 8 bases, with 17 bases between the two germline ends. Germline loops: CDR1 GTSNPN, CDR2 SVGIG (reference sequence). The CDR3 spells CAWTFGGGGGYTF. The CDR3 coding sequence is TGTGCCTGGACCTTCGGGGGGGGTGGAGGCTACACCTTC.

The V and J genes are TRBV7-9 and TRBJ1-2; D may be TRBD1 (6 bases). The length of the CDR3 is 14 residues. V was shortened by 5 bases and J by 6 bases, with 16 bases between the two germline ends. CDR1 and CDR2 (germline): SEHNR, FQNEAQ (reference sequence). CDR3 protein: CASSQVRGANGYTF. Here the CDR3 DNA reads TGTGCCAGCAGCCAGGTGCGGGGGGCGAATGGCTACACCTTC.

The rearrangement uses TRBV27 and TRBJ1-1; TRBD1 matches at 8 bases. From germline, CDR1 is MNHEY and CDR2 SMNVEV (reference sequence). J lost 10 bases, V lost 3 bases, and 4 bases had no gene match. The CDR3 has 12 residues. Written as DNA, the CDR3 is TGTGCCAGCAGTTTTCCCGGACAGGGAGCTTTCTTT. Translation gives CASSFPGQGAFF.

The gene calls are TRBV7-9 and TRBJ2-6; D call uncertain. Trimming shortened V by 1 base and J by 0 bases, and 10 bases separated the two germline ends. The CDR3 contains 17 residues. CDR1 and CDR2 from the germline V gene are SEHNR and FQNEAQ (reference sequence). The CDR3 DNA reads TGTGCCAGCAGCTTAGGTCCCCCGGGCTCTGGGGCCAACGTCCTGACTTTC. Residues: CASSLGPPGSGANVLTF.

The CDR3 DNA sequence: TGTGCCATCAAGGGGGCGGACTATGGCTACACCTTC. Its protein is CAIKGADYGYTF. J is TRBJ1-2 and V is TRBV10-3, with 7 nucleotides matching TRBD1. CDR3 length: 12 residues. V trimming: 7 bases; J trimming: 3 bases; junction bases outside the gene matches: 2. CDR1 and CDR2 from the germline V gene are ENHRY and SYGVKD.

The chain is built from TRBV10-2 and TRBJ2-1, with 12 positions matching TRBD2. Looked up from germline, CDR1 is WSHSY and CDR2 is SAAADI. Trimming took 3 bases from V and 8 from J; bases not matched to a gene: 11. CDR3 length: 17 amino acids. The CDR3 DNA sequence: TGCGCCAGCAGTGATCCCACCCTAGCGGGAGGGAACGATGAGCAGTTCTTC. It is translated as CASSDPTLAGGNDEQFF.

The chain has TRBV7-2 and TRBJ1-2, with a possible D match to TRBD1 (5 bases). This CDR3 comprises 14 residues. Germline CDR1 and CDR2: SGHTA and FQGNSA. V lost 3 bases to trimming and J lost 0 bases, with 8 bases between them. The CDR3 loop is CASSFREPNYGYTF. CDR3 nucleotide sequence: TGTGCCAGCAGCTTCAGGGAACCTAACTATGGCTACACCTTC. Supplemented by reference TRBV7-2 and TRBJ1-2, the full variable domain reads GAGVSQSPSNKVTEKGKDVELRCDPISGHTALYWYRQSLGQGLEFLIYFQGNSAPDKSGLPSDRFSAERTGGSVSTLTIQRTQQEDSAVYLCASSFREPNYGYTFGSGTRLTVV.

This sequence joins TRBV6-1 and TRBJ2-1; no reliable D call. This CDR3 region has 11 residues. V lost 7 bases and J 11 bases, leaving 12 bases between the germline ends. Germline lookup yields CDR1 MNHNS and CDR2 SASEGT. As DNA, the CDR3 is TGTGCCAGCACCTCGAACAGAAAGCAGTTCTTC. Its translation: CASTSNRKQFF.

The gene calls are TRBV30 and TRBJ1-1; tentatively, D is TRBD1 (6 bases). The germline V and J ends were trimmed by 3 bases and 0 bases, with 11 bases remaining between them. CDR1 and CDR2 (germline): GTSNPN, SVGIG (reference sequence). The CDR3 loop spans 14 amino acids. The CDR3 DNA reads TGTGCCTGGAGCACAGGGAAACTGAACACTGAAGCTTTCTTT. It yields the protein CAWSTGKLNTEAFF. Full variable domain (outside the CDR3, taken from reference TRBV30 and TRBJ1-1): SQTIHQWPATLVQPVGSPLSLECTVEGTSNPNLYWYRQAAGRGLQLLFYSVGIGQISSEVPQNLSASRPQDRQFILSSKKLLLSDSGFYLCAWSTGKLNTEAFFGQGTRLTVV.

V is TRBV6-5 and J is TRBJ1-2, with 8 nucleotides matching TRBD1. CDR3 length: 14 amino acids. CDR1 is MNHEY, CDR2 SVGAGI, per germline. The J segment lost 3 bases and the V segment lost 6 bases, leaving 6 bases of the junction unmatched. The CDR3 loop is CASSQQGGDYGYTF. DNA for the CDR3: TGTGCCAGCAGCCAACAGGGGGGAGACTATGGCTACACCTTC.

CDR3 sequence (DNA): TGTGCCAGCTCACCACCGGGGGGGAACACTGAAGCTTTCTTT. Translated: CASSPPGGNTEAFF. V gene TRBV18 combines with J gene TRBJ1-1, with a weak D call TRBD1 (5 bases). Germline lookup yields CDR1 KGHSH and CDR2 LQKENI. The CDR3 covers 14 residues. V was trimmed by 0 bases and J by 1 base, leaving 6 bases between them.

CDR3 sequence reads: CASSLEGAWTEAFF. The CDR3 DNA follows: TGCGCCAGCAGCTTGGAAGGGGCATGGACTGAAGCTTTCTTT. The gene calls are TRBV5-1 and TRBJ1-1; maybe TRBD1 (5 bases). Germline CDR1 reads SGHRS; CDR2 reads YFSETQ. V dropped 0 bases and J dropped 5 bases, with 11 bases sitting between them. The CDR3 totals 14 residues.

The CDR3 coding sequence is TGTGCCAGCAGTTCCCGACAGGGGGCCGGAGAGACCCAGTACTTC. Translating it yields CASSSRQGAGETQYF. The chain combines TRBV6-6 with TRBJ2-5; 10 positions match TRBD1. CDR3 length equals 15 residues. V trimming: 4 bases; J trimming: 4 bases; junction bases outside the gene matches: 6. Looked up from germline, CDR1 is MNHNY and CDR2 is SVGAGI (reference sequence).

V and J are TRBV5-1 and TRBJ2-2; TRBD1 might be the D (7 bases). The germline V and J ends were trimmed by 9 bases and 4 bases, with 16 bases remaining between them. Germline lookup yields CDR1 SGHRS and CDR2 YFSETQ. The length of the CDR3 is 14 residues. The CDR3 bases are TGCGCCACACATGGGACAGCGGGCACCGGGGAGCTGTTTTTT. It yields the protein CATHGTAGTGELFF.

Here the CDR3 reads CASSELRQGNGYTF. The CDR3 nucleotides read TGTGCCAGCAGTGAATTGCGGCAGGGGAATGGCTACACCTTC. The chain employs TRBV2 and TRBJ1-2; a weak D match, TRBD1 (6 bases). Germline-derived CDR1 and CDR2 are SNHLY and FYNNEI. V lost 2 bases to trimming and J lost 6 bases, with 13 bases between them. The CDR3 extends over 14 amino acids.

This rearrangement joins TRBV7-2 to TRBJ1-2; D unresolved. This CDR3 comprises 11 residues. V gave up 5 bases and J gave up 5 bases, with 6 bases separating them. Per the germline V gene, CDR1 is SGHTA and CDR2 is FQGNSA. This CDR3 reads CASSLMYGYTF. CDR3 coding DNA: TGTGCCAGCAGCCTAATGTATGGCTACACCTTC.

This chain links TRBV6-5 with TRBJ1-5, with unresolved D. Germline V lookup: CDR1 MNHEY, CDR2 SVGAGI. The CDR3 is 14 residues long. The V gene lost 5 bases and the J gene lost 7 bases, with 15 bases spanning the gap. CDR3 sequence (DNA): TGTGCCAGCAGTGCCCTCGGGGTCTGGCAGCCCCAGCATTTT. This translates into CASSALGVWQPQHF.

The rearrangement joins TRBV7-2 to TRBJ2-7; the D gene is possibly TRBD1 (5 bases). Trimming removed 1 base at V and 3 bases at J, with 10 bases between. The CDR3 contains 14 residues. Germline CDR1 SGHTA, CDR2 FQGNSA. CDR3 coding DNA: TGTGCCAGCAGCTTAGGACAGTTGGTCTACGAGCAGTACTTC. This gives the protein CASSLGQLVYEQYF.

The chain links TRBV18 to TRBJ1-1; a possible D gene is TRBD1 (5 bases). The germline V gene encodes CDR1 KGHSH and CDR2 LQKENI. The CDR3 is 12 amino acids. V lost 3 bases and J lost 7, with 9 bases in between. The CDR3 DNA reads TGTGCCAGCTCACCGGACGACAGTGAAGCTTTCTTT. Its protein product is CASSPDDSEAFF.

The chain links TRBV7-9 to TRBJ2-7, with a weak D call TRBD2 (5 bases). Germline CDR1 SEHNR, CDR2 FQNEAQ (reference sequence). The CDR3 extends over 14 amino acids. The V end lost 5 bases, the J end lost 0 bases, and 11 bases lay between the germline ends. This CDR3 is CASSARGSSYEQYF. In DNA form, the CDR3 reads TGTGCCAGCAGCGCCAGAGGGAGCTCCTACGAGCAGTACTTC.

The chain uses TRBV6-1 and TRBJ2-1; TRBD1 matches at 9 bases. This CDR3 is built from 15 residues. The ends lost 9 bases at V and 3 bases at J; junction bases unmatched: 9. Per the germline V gene, CDR1 is MNHNS and CDR2 is SASEGT. The CDR3 DNA reads TGTGCCAGTCGGGCGCGGGACAGGGTCTACAATGAGCAGTTCTTC. Translation gives CASRARDRVYNEQFF.